This is a list of T cell receptor beta chains from one sample in a study of Graves' ophthalmopathy and Graves' hyperthyroidism. From the multiplex PCR reads, TCRdb called clonotypes with MiXCR, one entry per CDR3 protein. The sample holds some 390,000 distinct CDR3 sequences, 15% to 20% seen once. Sequenced sample: peripheral blood. All receptors derive from a woman aged 18-29 years with Graves' ophthalmopathy. CDR3s include the opening cysteine and the closing phenylalanine or tryptophan. D genes are given only for firm matches. The size field is filled for only some rows; it gives once, few, many or a size class.

v_gene	j_gene	abundance	d_gene	CDR3nt	CDR3aa
TRBV2	TRBJ2-5	many	TRBD1	TGTGCCAGCAGCGGGACAGTGCCGAGGGGGACCCAGTACTTC	CASSGTVPRGTQYF
TRBV6-1	TRBJ1-6	many	NA	TGTGCCAGCAGCGAAGATCAGGAGAGCTCCTATAATTCACCCCTCCACTTT	CASSEDQESSYNSPLHF
TRBV13	TRBJ2-5	many	TRBD2	TGTGCCAGCAGGATATCGGGGGGGTACCAAGAGACCCAGTACTTC	CASRISGGYQETQYF
TRBV7-8	TRBJ2-5	many	TRBD1	TGTGCCAGCAGCTTGGGACAGGCAGGGGCGGGCTTTAAAGAGACCCAGTACTTC	CASSLGQAGAGFKETQYF
TRBV5-4	TRBJ2-5	many	TRBD1	TGTGCCAGCAGCTTGTCGCACCGGGACAGGGTCTTCTTC	CASSLSHRDRVFF
TRBV24-1	TRBJ2-7	many	TRBD2	TGTGCCACCAGGAATTTAAACCGGGAGGAGTACGAGCAGTACTTC	CATRNLNREEYEQYF
TRBV18	TRBJ2-5	many	NA	TGTGCCAGCTCACCACGCGGGGACGAGACCCAGTACTTC	CASSPRGDETQYF
TRBV27	TRBJ2-5	many	NA	TGTGCCAGCAGTTCCTCTAGGAATGGGGAGACCCAGTACTTC	CASSSSRNGETQYF
TRBV2	TRBJ2-7	NA	TRBD2	TGTGCCGCTAGCGGGAGTTCGTACGAGCAGTACTTC	CAASGSSYEQYF
TRBV28	TRBJ2-7	many	TRBD1	TGTGCCAGCAGTTTCCTCTCCGGGACAGGGTCCTACGAGCAGTACTTC	CASSFLSGTGSYEQYF
TRBV14	TRBJ1-2	NA	NA	TGTGCCAGCAGCCAAGTAGACGACGTTGGCTACACCTTC	CASSQVDDVGYTF
TRBV15	TRBJ2-7	many	TRBD1	TGTGCCACCAGCAAACGACAGGGGGGCCACCTCGAGCAGTACTTC	CATSKRQGGHLEQYF
TRBV10-3	TRBJ1-1	many	TRBD1	TGTGCCATCAGGCCCGGGACAGGGATTGAAGCTTTCTTT	CAIRPGTGIEAFF
TRBV5-4	TRBJ2-7	many	TRBD2	TGTGCCAGCAGCCGGGGGGTTCCTTCCTACGAGCAGTACTTC	CASSRGVPSYEQYF
TRBV28	TRBJ1-1	many	TRBD1	TGTGCCAGCAGTTCCCAGGGGGAGCGCGGTTTTAGAACTGAAGCTTTCTTT	CASSSQGERGFRTEAFF
TRBV15	TRBJ2-5	many	NA	TGTGCCACCAGCAGCGGAGTGAGACAAGAGACCCAGTACTTC	CATSSGVRQETQYF